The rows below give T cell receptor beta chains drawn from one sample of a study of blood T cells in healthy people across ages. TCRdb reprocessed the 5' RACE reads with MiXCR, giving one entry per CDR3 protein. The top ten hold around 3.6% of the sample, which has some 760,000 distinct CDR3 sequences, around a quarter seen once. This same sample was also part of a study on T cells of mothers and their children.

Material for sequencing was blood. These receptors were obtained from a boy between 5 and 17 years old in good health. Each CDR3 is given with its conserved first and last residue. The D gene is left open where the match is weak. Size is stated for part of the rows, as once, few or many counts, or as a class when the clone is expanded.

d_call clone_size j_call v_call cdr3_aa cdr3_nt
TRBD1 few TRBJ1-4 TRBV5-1 CASRGTDNEKLFF TGCGCCAGCAGGGGGACAGATAATGAAAAACTGTTTTTT
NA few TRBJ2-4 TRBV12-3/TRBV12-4 CASSSGIAKNIQYF TGTGCCAGCAGTTCGGGTATAGCCAAAAACATTCAGTACTTC
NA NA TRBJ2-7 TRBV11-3 CASSPFSRYEQYF TGTGCCAGCAGCCCTTTTAGCCGATACGAGCAGTACTTC
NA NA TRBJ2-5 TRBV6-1 CASSQSLAAVRQETQYF TGTGCCAGCAGCCAGTCACTAGCTGCGGTAAGGCAAGAGACCCAGTACTTC
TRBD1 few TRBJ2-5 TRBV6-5 CASSYLGDQGVQYF TGTGCCAGCAGTTACTTAGGCGACCAGGGGGTCCAGTACTTC
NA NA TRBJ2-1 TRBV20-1 CSAHVAGPYNEQFF TGCAGTGCCCATGTAGCAGGTCCCTACAATGAGCAGTTCTTC
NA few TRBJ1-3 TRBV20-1 CSDMVQRSGNTIYF TGCAGTGATATGGTCCAGCGCTCTGGAAACACCATATATTTT
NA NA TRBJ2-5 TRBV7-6 CASSFRTGFGETQYF TGTGCCAGCAGCTTTCGAACCGGTTTTGGAGAGACCCAGTACTTC
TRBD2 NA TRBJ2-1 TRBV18 CASSQVLAGAGEQFF TGTGCCAGCTCCCAAGTACTAGCGGGAGCTGGTGAGCAGTTCTTC
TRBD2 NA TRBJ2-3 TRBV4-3 CASSRGLAGGSSTDTQYF TGCGCCAGCAGCCGAGGACTAGCGGGGGGGTCCAGCACAGATACGCAGTATTTT
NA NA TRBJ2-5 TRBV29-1 CSVERSNPCQETQYF TGCAGCGTTGAAAGAAGCAACCCCTGCCAAGAGACCCAGTACTTC
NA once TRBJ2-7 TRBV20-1 CSARVPSTGPEQYF TGCAGTGCTAGAGTTCCCTCAACAGGGCCCGAGCAGTACTTC
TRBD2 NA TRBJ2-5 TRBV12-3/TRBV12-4 CASSLYAGGLMSETQYF TGTGCCAGCAGTTTATACGCGGGAGGGCTCATGTCAGAGACCCAGTACTTC
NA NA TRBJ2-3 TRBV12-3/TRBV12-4 CASGARLTTDTQYF TGTGCCAGCGGTGCCAGACTGACGACAGATACGCAGTATTTT
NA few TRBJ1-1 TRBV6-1 CASRTTWTAEVGTEAFF TGTGCCAGCAGAACGACTTGGACAGCCGAGGTAGGCACTGAAGCTTTCTTT
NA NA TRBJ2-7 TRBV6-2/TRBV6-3 CASSRRDTHEQYF TGTGCCAGCAGTCGCCGGGACACGCATGAGCAGTACTTC
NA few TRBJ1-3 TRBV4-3 CASSQEQAQGNTIYF TGCGCCAGCAGCCAAGAACAGGCACAAGGAAACACCATATATTTT
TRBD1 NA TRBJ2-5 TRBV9 CASSPRTGGRQETQYF TGTGCCAGCAGCCCACGGACAGGGGGCAGGCAAGAGACCCAGTACTTC
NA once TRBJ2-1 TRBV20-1 CSAEGTGPSSYNEQFF TGCAGTGCCGAAGGGACGGGACCGAGCTCCTACAATGAGCAGTTCTTC
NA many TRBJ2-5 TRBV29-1 CSVGQPQETQYF TGCAGCGTTGGGCAGCCGCAAGAGACCCAGTACTTC
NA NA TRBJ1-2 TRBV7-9 CASSLTLTHYGYTF TGTGCCAGCAGCTTAACCCTTACCCACTATGGCTACACCTTC
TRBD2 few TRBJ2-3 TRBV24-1 CATSERLLAGGRTDTQYF TGTGCCACCAGTGAACGCCTACTAGCGGGGGGGCGTACAGATACGCAGTATTTT
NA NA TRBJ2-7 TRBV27 CASSFAAGSYEQYF TGTGCCAGCAGTTTTGCAGCCGGGTCCTACGAGCAGTACTTC
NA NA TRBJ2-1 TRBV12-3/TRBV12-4 CASREADGSSYNEQFF TGTGCCAGCAGGGAAGCGGACGGTAGCTCCTACAATGAGCAGTTCTTC